One T cell receptor (beta chain) is described in this entry. Its antigen is currently unknown. Primers used in a second PCR of roughly 6 to 12 cycles were a sample-barcoded 5' primer and a J-beta primer mix. TCRdb fed the 5' RACE reads into MiXCR, producing one record per CDR3 protein. The sample has some 780,000 distinct CDR3 sequences, roughly 56% seen once. The entry originates in a study of blood T cells in healthy people across ages. Trimming left V 8 bases short and J 2 bases short, with 10 bases between. The CDR3 sequence is 13 residues long. CDR1 LNHNV and CDR2 YYDKDF come from the germline V gene (reference sequence). General study points: TCR beta diversity, measured per million T cells, fell in a roughly linear way with age. Estimated diversity across one million T cells was deemed an underestimate.

Healthy individuals of Caucasian origin from Russia, aged about 6 to 100, served as donors. Each sample gave at least 7 million isolated PBMCs. This chain uses TRBV15 with TRBJ2-1; perhaps TRBD2 as D (6 bases). Input material: blood. This sequence was found in a man between 35 and 55 years old in good health. DNA of the CDR3: TGTGCCACCGCGGGGCTCACCTACAATGAGCAGTTCTTC. It yields the protein CATAGLTYNEQFF.